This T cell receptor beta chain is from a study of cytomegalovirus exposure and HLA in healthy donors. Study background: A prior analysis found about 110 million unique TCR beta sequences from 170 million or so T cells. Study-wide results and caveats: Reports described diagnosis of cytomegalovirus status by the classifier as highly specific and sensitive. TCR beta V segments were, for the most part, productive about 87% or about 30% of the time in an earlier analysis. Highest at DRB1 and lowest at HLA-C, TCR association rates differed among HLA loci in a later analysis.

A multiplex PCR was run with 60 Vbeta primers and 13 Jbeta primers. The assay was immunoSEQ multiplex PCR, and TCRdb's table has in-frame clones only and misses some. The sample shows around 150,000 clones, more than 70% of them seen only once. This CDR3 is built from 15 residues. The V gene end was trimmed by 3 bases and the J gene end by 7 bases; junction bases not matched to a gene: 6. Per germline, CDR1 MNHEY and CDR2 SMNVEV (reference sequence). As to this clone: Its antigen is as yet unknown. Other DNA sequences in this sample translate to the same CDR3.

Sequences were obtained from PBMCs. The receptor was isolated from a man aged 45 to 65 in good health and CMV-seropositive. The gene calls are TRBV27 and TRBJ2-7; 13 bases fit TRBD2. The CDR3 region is CASSFGLAGAGEQYF. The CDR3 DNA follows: TGTGCCAGCAGTTTTGGACTAGCGGGGGCCGGGGAGCAGTACTTC.